This T cell receptor beta chain originates from a study of cytomegalovirus exposure and HLA in healthy donors. PCR used 60 Vbeta primers and 13 Jbeta primers. Measured with immunoSEQ multiplex PCR; TCRdb has only the in-frame clones, and not every one. The repertoire holds fewer than 150,000 clones, over 60% seen once, with 2.5% to 4% in the top ten. The CDR3 runs to 16 residues. Per the germline V gene, CDR1 is SEHNR and CDR2 is FQNEAQ (reference sequence). J was trimmed by 0 bases and V by 4 bases; bases with no gene match: 7. J is TRBJ2-7 and V is TRBV7-9; 9 positions agree with TRBD1. The sequenced material came from PBMCs. This TCR derives from a man aged 40-49 years in good health and CMV-seronegative. CDR3 in DNA: TGTGCCAGCAGCTCAGGGACAGGGATGGTCTCCTACGAGCAGTACTTC. It specifies CASSSGTGMVSYEQYF. Supplemented by reference TRBV7-9 and TRBJ2-7, the full variable domain reads DTGVSQNPRHKITKRGQNVTFRCDPISEHNRLYWYRQTLGQGPEFLTYFQNEAQLEKSRLLSDRFSAERPKGSFSTLEIQRTEQGDSAMYLCASSSGTGMVSYEQYFGPGTRLTVT.